The 4 T cell receptor beta chains in this list originate from one sample, sequenced in a study of blood T cell repertoires in COVID-19. Produced via immunoSEQ multiplex PCR; TCRdb's table is partial and in-frame only. This table has 200,000 to 250,000 clones, roughly 89% appearing once. The sequenced sample was peripheral blood. These receptors originate from a man aged 55 to 69 who had recovered from COVID-19.

This sequence joins TRBV5-6 and TRBJ2-1; 11 nucleotides match TRBD2. Germline V lookup: CDR1 SGHDT, CDR2 YYEEEE. J lost 4 bases, V lost 4 bases, and 4 bases had no gene match. This CDR3 contains 15 residues. In nucleotides, the CDR3 is TGTGCCAGCAGCCGCCGACTAGCGGGGTACAATGAGCAGTTCTTC. It translates to CASSRRLAGYNEQFF.

The rearrangement uses TRBV3-1 (or the pseudogene TRBV3-2) and TRBJ1-5; D is undetermined. Trimming removed 0 bases at V and 3 bases at J, with 6 bases between. The CDR3 runs to 14 residues. From germline, CDR1 is LGHDT and CDR2 YNNKEL (reference sequence). The DNA of the CDR3 is TGTGCCAGCAGCCAAGACTCTCTCAATCAGCCCCAGCATTTT. It translates to CASSQDSLNQPQHF.

The chain is built from TRBV7-2 and TRBJ1-4; 7 nucleotides match TRBD1. V dropped 5 bases and J dropped 7; count of bases not matched to a gene: 7. CDR3 length equals 14 residues. Germline CDR1 SGHTA, CDR2 FQGNSA. The DNA of the CDR3 is TGTGCCAGCAGCCAAGACAGGGACTCTGAAAAACTGTTTTTT. Protein product: CASSQDRDSEKLFF. The whole variable domain, filled in from reference TRBV7-2 and TRBJ1-4, reads GAGVSQSPSNKVTEKGKDVELRCDPISGHTALYWYRQSLGQGLEFLIYFQGNSAPDKSGLPSDRFSAERTGGSVSTLTIQRTQQEDSAVYLCASSQDRDSEKLFFGSGTQLSVL.

J is TRBJ1-5 and V is TRBV5-1; D is perhaps TRBD1 (6 bases). Trimming took 2 bases from V and 6 from J, leaving 15 bases between them. Germline V gives CDR1 SGHRS, CDR2 YFSETQ. The CDR3 length is 15 residues. The CDR3 here is CASSLEGGNFQPQHF. The CDR3 DNA is TGCGCCAGCAGCTTAGAAGGGGGTAACTTTCAGCCCCAGCATTTT.